This T cell receptor (beta chain) stems from a study of blood T cell repertoires in COVID-19. Generated by immunoSEQ multiplex PCR, the TCRdb table keeps only in-frame clones and is missing some. Among 90,000 to 120,000 clones listed, roughly 85% were seen once. The CDR3 runs 18 residues. This clone was detected once. J is TRBJ2-7 and V is TRBV21-1; the table's D call, TRBD2, was not checked against the DNA. TRBV21-1 is an annotated pseudogene. This TCR was sampled from a woman in her 50s who had recovered from COVID-19. The sample was PBMCs or T cells enriched from blood (not recorded which). The CDR3 spells CASSKFRVNRRSYYEQYF. In DNA form, the CDR3 reads TGTGCCAGCAGCAAATTCCGGGTCAATCGGAGGAGCTACTACGAGCAGTACTTC.